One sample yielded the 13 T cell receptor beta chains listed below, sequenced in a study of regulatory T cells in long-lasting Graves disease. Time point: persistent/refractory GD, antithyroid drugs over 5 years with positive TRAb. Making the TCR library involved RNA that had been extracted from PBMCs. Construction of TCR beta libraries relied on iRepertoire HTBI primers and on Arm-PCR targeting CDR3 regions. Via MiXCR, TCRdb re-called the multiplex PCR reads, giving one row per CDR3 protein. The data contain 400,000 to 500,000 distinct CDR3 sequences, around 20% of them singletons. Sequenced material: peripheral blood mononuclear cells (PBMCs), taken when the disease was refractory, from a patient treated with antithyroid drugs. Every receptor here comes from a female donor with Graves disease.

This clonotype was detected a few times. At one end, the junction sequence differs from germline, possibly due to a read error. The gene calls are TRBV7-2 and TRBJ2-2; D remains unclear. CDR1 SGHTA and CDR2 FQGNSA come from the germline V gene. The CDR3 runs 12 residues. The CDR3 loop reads CAGSLVGGELFF. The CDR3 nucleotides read TGTGCCGGCAGCTTAGTTGGCGGGGAGCTGTTTTTT. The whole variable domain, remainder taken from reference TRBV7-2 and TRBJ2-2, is GAGVSQSPSNKVTEKGKDVELRCDPISGHTALYWYRQSLGQGLEFLIYFQGNSAPDKSGLPSDRFSAERTGGSVSTLTIQRTQQEDSAVYLCAGSLVGGELFFGEGSRLTVL.

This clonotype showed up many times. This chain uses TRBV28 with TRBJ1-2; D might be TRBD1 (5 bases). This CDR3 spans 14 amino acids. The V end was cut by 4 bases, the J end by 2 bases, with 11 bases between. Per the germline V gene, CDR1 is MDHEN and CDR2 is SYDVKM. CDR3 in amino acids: CASSYPGLNYGYTF. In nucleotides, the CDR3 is TGTGCCAGCAGTTATCCGGGGCTAAACTATGGCTACACCTTC.

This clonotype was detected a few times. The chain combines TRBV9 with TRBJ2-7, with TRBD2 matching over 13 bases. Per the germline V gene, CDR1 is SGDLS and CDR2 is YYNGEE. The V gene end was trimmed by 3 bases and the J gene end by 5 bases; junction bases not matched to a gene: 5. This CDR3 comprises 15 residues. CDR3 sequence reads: CASSARTSGSDEQYF. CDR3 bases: TGTGCCAGCAGCGCAAGGACTAGCGGGAGTGACGAGCAGTACTTC.

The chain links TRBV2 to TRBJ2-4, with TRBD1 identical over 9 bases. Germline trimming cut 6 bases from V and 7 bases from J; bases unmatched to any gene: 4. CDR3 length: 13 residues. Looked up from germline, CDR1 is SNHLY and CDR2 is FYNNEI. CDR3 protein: CASSRGTGNIQYF. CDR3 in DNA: TGTGCCAGCAGCCGAGGGACAGGGAACATTCAGTACTTC.

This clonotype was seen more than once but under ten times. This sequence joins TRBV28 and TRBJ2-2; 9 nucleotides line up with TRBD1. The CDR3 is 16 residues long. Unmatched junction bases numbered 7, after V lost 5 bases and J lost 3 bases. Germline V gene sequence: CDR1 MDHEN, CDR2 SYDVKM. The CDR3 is CASSPKQGADTGELFF. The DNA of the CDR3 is TGTGCCAGCAGTCCGAAACAGGGGGCGGACACCGGGGAGCTGTTTTTT.

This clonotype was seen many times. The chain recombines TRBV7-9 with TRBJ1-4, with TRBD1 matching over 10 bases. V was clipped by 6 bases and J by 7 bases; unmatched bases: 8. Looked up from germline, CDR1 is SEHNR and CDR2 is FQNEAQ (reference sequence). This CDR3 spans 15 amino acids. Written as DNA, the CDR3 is TGTGCCAGCAGACTCGACAGGGGGCGACGTGAAAAACTGTTTTTT. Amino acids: CASRLDRGRREKLFF.

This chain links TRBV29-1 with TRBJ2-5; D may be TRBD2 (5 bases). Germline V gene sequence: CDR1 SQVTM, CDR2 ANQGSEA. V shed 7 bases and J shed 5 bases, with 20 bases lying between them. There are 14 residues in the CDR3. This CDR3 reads CSGTPFGNWETQYF. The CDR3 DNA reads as TGCAGCGGAACCCCTTTCGGGAATTGGGAGACCCAGTACTTC.

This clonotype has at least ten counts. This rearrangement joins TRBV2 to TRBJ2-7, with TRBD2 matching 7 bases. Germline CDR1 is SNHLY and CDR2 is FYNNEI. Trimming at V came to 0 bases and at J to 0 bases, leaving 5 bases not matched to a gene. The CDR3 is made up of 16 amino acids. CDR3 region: CASSEALAATSYEQYF. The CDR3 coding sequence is TGTGCCAGCAGTGAAGCGCTAGCGGCCACCTCCTACGAGCAGTACTTC.

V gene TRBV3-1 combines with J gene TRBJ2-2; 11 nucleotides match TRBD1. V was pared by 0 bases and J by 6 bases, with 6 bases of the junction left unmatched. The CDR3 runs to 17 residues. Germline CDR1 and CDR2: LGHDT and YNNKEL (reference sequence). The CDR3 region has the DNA TGTGCCAGCAGCCAAGATATCGGGACAGGGGGACCCGGGGAGCTGTTTTTT. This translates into CASSQDIGTGGPGELFF. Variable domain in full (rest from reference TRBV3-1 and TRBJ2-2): DTAVSQTPKYLVTQMGNDKSIKCEQNLGHDTMYWYKQDSKKFLKIMFSYNNKELIINETVPNRFSPKSPDKAHLNLHINSLELGDSAVYFCASSQDIGTGGPGELFFGEGSRLTVL.

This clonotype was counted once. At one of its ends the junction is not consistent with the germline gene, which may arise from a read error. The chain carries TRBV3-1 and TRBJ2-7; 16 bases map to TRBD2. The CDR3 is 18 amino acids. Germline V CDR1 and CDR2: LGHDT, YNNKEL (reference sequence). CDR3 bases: TGTGCCAGCTGCCAACAAGACGGGACTAGCGGGAGGGTCTACGAGCAGTACTTC. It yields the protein CASCQQDGTSGRVYEQYF.

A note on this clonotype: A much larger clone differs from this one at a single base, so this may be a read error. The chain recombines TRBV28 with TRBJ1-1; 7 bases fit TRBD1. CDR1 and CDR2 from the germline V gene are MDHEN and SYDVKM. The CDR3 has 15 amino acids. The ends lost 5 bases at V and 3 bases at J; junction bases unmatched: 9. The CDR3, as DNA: TGTGCCAGCAGTCGACAAAAAGGGGGCGACACTGAAGCTTTCTTT. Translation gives CASSRQKGGDTEAFF.

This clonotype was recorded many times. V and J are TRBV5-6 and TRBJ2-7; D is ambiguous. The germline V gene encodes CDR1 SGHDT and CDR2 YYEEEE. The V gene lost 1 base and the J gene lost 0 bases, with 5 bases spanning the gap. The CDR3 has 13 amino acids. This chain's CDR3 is CASSLQSSYEQYF. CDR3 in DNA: TGTGCCAGCAGCTTGCAGAGCTCCTACGAGCAGTACTTC.

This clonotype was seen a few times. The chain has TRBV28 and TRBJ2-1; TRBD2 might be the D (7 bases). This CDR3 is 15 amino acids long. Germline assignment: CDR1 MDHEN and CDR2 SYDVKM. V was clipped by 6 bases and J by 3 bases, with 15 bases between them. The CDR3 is CASSHRGGGYNEQFF. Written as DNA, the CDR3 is TGTGCCAGCAGCCACCGGGGAGGGGGCTACAATGAGCAGTTCTTC.